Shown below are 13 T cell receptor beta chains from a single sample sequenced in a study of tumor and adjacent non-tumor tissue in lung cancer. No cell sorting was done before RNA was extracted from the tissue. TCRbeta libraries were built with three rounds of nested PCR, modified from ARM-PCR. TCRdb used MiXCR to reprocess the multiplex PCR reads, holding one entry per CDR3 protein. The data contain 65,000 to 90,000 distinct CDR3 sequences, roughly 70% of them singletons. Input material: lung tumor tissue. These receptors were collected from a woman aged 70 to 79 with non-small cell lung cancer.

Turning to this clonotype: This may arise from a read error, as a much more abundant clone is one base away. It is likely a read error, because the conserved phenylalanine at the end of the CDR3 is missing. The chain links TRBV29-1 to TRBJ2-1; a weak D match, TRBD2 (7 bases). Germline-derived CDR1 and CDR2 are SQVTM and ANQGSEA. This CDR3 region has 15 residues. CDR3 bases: TGCATCGTAGGGGGGGTCGGGAAGGGGTACAATGAGCAGTTCTCC. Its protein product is CIVGGVGKGYNEQFS.

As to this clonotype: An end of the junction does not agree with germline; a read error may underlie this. The CDR3 region has the DNA TGTGCCAGCAGGGTTTGGGGGATGAAGACCCACTACTTC. It translates to CASRVWGMKTHYF. The chain recombines TRBV13 with TRBJ2-5; D is tentatively TRBD1 or TRBD2 (5 bases each). This CDR3 contains 13 residues. CDR1 is PRHDT and CDR2 is FYEKMQ in the germline V gene (reference sequence).

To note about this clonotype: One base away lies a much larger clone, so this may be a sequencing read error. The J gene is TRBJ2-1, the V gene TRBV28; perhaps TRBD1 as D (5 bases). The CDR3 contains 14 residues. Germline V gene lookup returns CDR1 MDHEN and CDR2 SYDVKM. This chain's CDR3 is CASTLAGSYYEQFF. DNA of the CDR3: TGTGCCAGCACATTGGCAGGGTCCTACTATGAGCAGTTCTTC. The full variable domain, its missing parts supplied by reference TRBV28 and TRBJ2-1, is DVKVTQSSRYLVKRTGEKVFLECVQDMDHENMFWYRQDPGLGLRLIYFSYDVKMKEKGDIPEGYSVSREKKERFSLILESASTNQTSMYLCASTLAGSYYEQFFGPGTRLTVL.

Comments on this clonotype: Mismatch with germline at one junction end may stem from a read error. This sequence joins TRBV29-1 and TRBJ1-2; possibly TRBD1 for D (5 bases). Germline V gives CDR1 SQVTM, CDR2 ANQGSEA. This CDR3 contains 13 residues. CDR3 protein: CRVELRTSGGYTF. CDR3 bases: TGCAGGGTTGAGCTAAGGACAAGTGGAGGCTACACCTTC.

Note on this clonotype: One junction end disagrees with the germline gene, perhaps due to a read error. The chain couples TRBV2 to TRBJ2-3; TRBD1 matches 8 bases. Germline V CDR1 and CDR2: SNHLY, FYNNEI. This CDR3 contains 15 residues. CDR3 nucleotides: TGTGCCAGCAGTTTGGACAGGGCTAACACAGATACGCGGTATTTT. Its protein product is CASSLDRANTDTRYF.

The CDR3 coding sequence is TGTGCCGGCAATTTGGTTCAGGGGGCATTAAGCAATCAGCCCCAGCATTTT. Protein product: CAGNLVQGALSNQPQHF. V usage is TRBV6-1 and J usage is TRBJ1-5; 8 nucleotides agree with TRBD1. With V trimmed by 11 bases and J by 1 base, 16 bases remained unmatched. The CDR3 has 17 amino acids. Germline V gene sequence: CDR1 MNHNS, CDR2 SASEGT.

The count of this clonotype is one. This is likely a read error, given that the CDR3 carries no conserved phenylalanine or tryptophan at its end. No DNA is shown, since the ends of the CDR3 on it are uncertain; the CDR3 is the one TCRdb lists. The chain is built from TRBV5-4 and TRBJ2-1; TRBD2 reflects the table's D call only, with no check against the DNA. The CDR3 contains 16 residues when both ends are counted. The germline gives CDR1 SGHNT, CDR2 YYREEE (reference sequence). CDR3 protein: CASSPPSGRAANEHFL.

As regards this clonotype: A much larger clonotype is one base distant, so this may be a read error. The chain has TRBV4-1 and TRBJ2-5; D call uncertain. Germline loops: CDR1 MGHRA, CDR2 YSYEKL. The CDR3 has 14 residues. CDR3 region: CTSSQQGSSETQYF. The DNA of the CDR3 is TGCACCAGCAGCCAACAAGGATCTTCCGAGACCCAGTACTTC.

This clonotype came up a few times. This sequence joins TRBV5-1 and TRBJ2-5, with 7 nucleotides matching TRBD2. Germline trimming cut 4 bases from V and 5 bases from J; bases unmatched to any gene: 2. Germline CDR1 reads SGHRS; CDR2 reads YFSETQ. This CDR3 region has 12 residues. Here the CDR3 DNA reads TGCGCCAGCAGCGTGGGGGGGGAGACCCAGTACTTC. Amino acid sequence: CASSVGGETQYF.

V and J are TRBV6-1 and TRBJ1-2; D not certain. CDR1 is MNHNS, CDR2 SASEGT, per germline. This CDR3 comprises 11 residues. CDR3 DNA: TGTGGCAGAGGGTCGGCCTATGGCTACACCTTC. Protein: CGRGSAYGYTF.

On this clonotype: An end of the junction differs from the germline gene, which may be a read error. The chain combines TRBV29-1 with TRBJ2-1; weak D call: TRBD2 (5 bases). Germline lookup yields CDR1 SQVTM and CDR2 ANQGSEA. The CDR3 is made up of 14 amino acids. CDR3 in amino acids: CSVEPCFTYNVQFF. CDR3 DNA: TGTAGCGTCGAGCCCTGTTTTACCTACAATGTGCAGTTCTTC.

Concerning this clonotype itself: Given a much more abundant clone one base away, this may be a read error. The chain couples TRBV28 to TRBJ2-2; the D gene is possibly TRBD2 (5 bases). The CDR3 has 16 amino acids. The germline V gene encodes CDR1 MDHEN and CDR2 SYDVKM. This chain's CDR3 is CANSTRDGQDTGELFF. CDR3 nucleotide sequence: TGTGCCAACAGTACCCGGGATGGGCAAGACACCGGGGAGCTGTTTTTT.

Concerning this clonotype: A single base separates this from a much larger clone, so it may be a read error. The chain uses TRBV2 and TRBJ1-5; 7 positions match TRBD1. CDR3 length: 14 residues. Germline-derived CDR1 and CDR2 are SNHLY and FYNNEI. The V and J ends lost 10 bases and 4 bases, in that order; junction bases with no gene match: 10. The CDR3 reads CAIRGGGGNQPQHF. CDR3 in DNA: TGTGCCATCAGGGGGGGCGGTGGGAATCAGCCCCAGCATTTT.